This entry features one TCR beta chain sequence. This sample is drawn from a study of T cells in localized non-small cell lung cancer. Trimming removed 10 bases at V and 4 bases at J, with 22 bases between. Germline CDR1 and CDR2: MDHEN and SYDVKM. The CDR3 has 15 residues. Assay: immunoSEQ multiplex PCR; the TCRdb copy retains only in-frame clones and omits some. The sample consists of some 19,000 clones, approximately 84% of them appearing once. The chain joins TRBV28 to TRBJ1-2; D gene unclear. This clonotype was sampled from a man aged 40-75 years with stage I lung adenocarcinoma. Specimen: peripheral blood, collected before any cancer treatment. Here the CDR3 reads CATKLVQGRGYGYTF. CDR3 nucleotide sequence: TGTGCCACCAAGTTGGTGCAAGGACGGGGCTATGGCTACACCTTC.